This T cell receptor (beta chain) comes out of a study of identical twins. Study results and limitations: Invariant cells of the MAIT and iNKT types might have partly distorted the zero-insertion analyses. Twin-shared out-of-frame alpha sequences showed excess low generation probability.

About this clonotype: Antigen specificity is unknown.

TCRdb reprocessed the 5' RACE reads with MiXCR, giving one entry per CDR3 protein. The repertoire holds 1.5 million to 2 million distinct CDR3 sequences, with around 29% as singletons. All donors were healthy Caucasians. Between the trimmed V and J ends, which lost 2 bases and 4 bases, there was a span of 14 bases. Germline values: CDR1 MNHNY, CDR2 SVGAGI (reference sequence). The CDR3 consists of 15 residues. The receptor was derived from a newborn girl in good health. The chain carries TRBV6-6 and TRBJ1-1; D not certain. The sequenced material came from cord blood. The CDR3 DNA sequence: TGTGCCAGCAGTTACGATCCCAGGATGGGCACTGAAGCTTTCTTT. Its protein product is CASSYDPRMGTEAFF.